This TCR beta chain was retrieved from a study of cytomegalovirus exposure and HLA in healthy donors. Study outcomes and limitations: Researchers catalogued approximately 170 TCR beta chains as cytomegalovirus-associated. The authors judged a highly shared variant cluster likely a sequencing artifact.

Regarding this clone: Its specificity is unknown.

The CDR3 contains 14 residues. Germline-derived CDR1 and CDR2 are MGHDK and SYGVNS. The germline V and J ends were trimmed by 5 bases and 11 bases, with 20 bases remaining between them. The PCR ran on 60 Vbeta and 13 Jbeta primers. Assay used: immunoSEQ multiplex PCR; TCRdb lists only in-frame clones, some missing. The sample has around 99,000 clones; roughly 63% are singletons. The clonotype originates from a woman in her twenties or thirties in good health and CMV-seronegative. V usage is TRBV25-1 and J usage is TRBJ2-3; possible D gene TRBD1, 5 bases. Sequenced material: PBMCs. The CDR3: CASSRTGADLKQYF. The CDR3 DNA is TGTGCCAGCAGTAGAACAGGTGCCGATCTGAAGCAGTATTTT.